This T cell receptor (beta chain) was sequenced in a study of CD8+ T cells in alopecia areata. Study as a whole: Severity among treated patients was scored by the percentage of scalp area affected. Study findings and constraints: Across lesional scalp, and particularly alopecia totalis/universalis, clonality surpassed that of normal scalp. Among the top 100, expanded CD8+ clones were significantly decreased by tofacitinib, as was scalp clonality.

This clone was seen many times. Antigen specificity is unknown. Stated treatment: oral pan-JAK inhibitor, 5-10 mg twice daily. It was cDNA, reverse transcribed from extracted RNA, that served as the sequencing template. The assay was immunoSEQ multiplex PCR, and TCRdb's table has in-frame clones only and misses some. This table has approximately 220,000 clones, under 40% appearing once. This CDR3 is built from 14 residues. CDR1 and CDR2 (germline): SGHRS, YFSETQ. The V and J ends lost 1 base and 10 bases respectively, with 15 bases between them. V is TRBV5-1 and J is TRBJ1-3; D is uncertain. The receptor comes from a human donor with alopecia areata. The sequencing here drew on CD4+ T cells sorted from blood, taken at approximately week 31, from a patient treated with tofacitinib. The CDR3 bases are TGCGCCAGCAGCTTGCAGAGTCCGGAAGGGACCATATATTTT. It encodes CASSLQSPEGTIYF.